The T cell receptor beta chain under discussion was sequenced for a study of OX40 agonist ivuxolimab in advanced cancers. About the study: Patients took ivuxolimab, an agonistic anti-OX40 (CD134) antibody. Findings of the study overall: The antigen specificity of the peripheral T cells (those that were expanded) was not determined. Clonal expansion was seen in CD4+ and CD8+ blood T cells by week 6 at 0.1 to 3.0 mg/kg. The study found that CD8+ T cells averaged more expanded clones than CD4+.

Generated by immunoSEQ multiplex PCR, the TCRdb table keeps only in-frame clones and is missing some. The profile covers about 73,000 clones, with approximately 90% appearing a single time and under 0.6% taken by the ten largest. About this clone itself: Its target is unknown.

This CDR3 is built from 15 residues. V shed 2 bases and J 9 bases; nucleotides not matched to a gene: 6. Germline CDR1 and CDR2: KGHSH and LQKENI. The rearrangement uses TRBV18 and TRBJ2-1, with TRBD2 matching over 11 bases. The clonotype comes from an adult with an advanced solid tumor such as melanoma, head and neck, liver or kidney cancer. The material was CD4+ or CD8+ T cells sorted from blood, obtained in a trial of the OX40 agonist ivuxolimab. CDR3 bases: TGTGCCAGCTCACCAAATAGCGGGAGGGCCGGTGAGCAGTTCTTC. Residues: CASSPNSGRAGEQFF.